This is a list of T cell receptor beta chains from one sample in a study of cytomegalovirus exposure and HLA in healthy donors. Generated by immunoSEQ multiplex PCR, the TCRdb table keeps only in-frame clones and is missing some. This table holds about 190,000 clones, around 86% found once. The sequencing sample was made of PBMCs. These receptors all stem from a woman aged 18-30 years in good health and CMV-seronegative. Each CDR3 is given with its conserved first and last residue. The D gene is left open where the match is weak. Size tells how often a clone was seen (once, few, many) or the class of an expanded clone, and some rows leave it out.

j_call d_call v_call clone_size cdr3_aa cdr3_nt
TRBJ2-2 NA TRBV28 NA CASKAENTGELFF TGTGCCAGCAAAGCGGAGAACACCGGGGAGCTGTTTTTT
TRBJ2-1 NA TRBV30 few CAWNIGAVVYNEQFF TGTGCCTGGAATATAGGGGCGGTAGTCTACAATGAGCAGTTCTTC
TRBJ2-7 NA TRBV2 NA CASTGTPIYEQYF TGTGCAAGCACGGGGACTCCAATCTACGAGCAGTACTTC
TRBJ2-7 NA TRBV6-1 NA CASSAFKAQVDYEQYF TGTGCCAGCAGTGCGTTTAAGGCCCAGGTAGACTACGAGCAGTACTTC
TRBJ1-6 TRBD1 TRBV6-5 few CASRAGGNSPLHF TGTGCCAGCAGGGCAGGGGGCAATTCACCCCTCCACTTT
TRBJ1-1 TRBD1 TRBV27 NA CASSSTGNLRAFF TGTGCCAGCAGTTCGACAGGGAACTTGCGAGCTTTCTTT
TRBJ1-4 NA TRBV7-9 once CASTGRNNEKLFF TGTGCTAGCACAGGTCGAAATAATGAAAAACTGTTTTTT
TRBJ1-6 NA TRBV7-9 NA CASSFTGNSPLHF TGTGCCAGCAGCTTTACAGGGAATTCACCCCTCCACTTT
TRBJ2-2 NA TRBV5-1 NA CASSLVSTGELFF TGCGCCAGCAGCTTGGTCTCCACCGGGGAGCTGTTTTTT
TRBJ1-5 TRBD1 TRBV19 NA CASSMWTGDSNQPQHF TGTGCCAGTAGTATGTGGACAGGGGATAGCAATCAGCCCCAGCATTTT